Following are 27 T cell receptor beta chains from one sample sequenced in a study of control samples from healthy donors and cancer patients. Method: immunoSEQ multiplex PCR; TCRdb's copy keeps in-frame clones and lacks some. Of tens of thousands of clones in the sample, approximately 80% are singletons; the top ten hold more than 15%. Sequenced sample: blood. The receptors were gathered from a man between 25 and 39 years old in good health.

V usage is TRBV2 and J usage is TRBJ1-2; tentative D call: TRBD1 (6 bases). V lost 7 bases and J lost 8, with 14 bases in between. This CDR3 is 12 amino acids long. Germline V lookup: CDR1 SNHLY, CDR2 FYNNEI. CDR3 sequence reads: CASTRTVGGYTF. CDR3 DNA: TGTGCCAGCACCCGGACAGTAGGAGGCTACACCTTC.

The J gene is TRBJ2-5, the V gene TRBV9, with 10 bases aligning to TRBD1. Germline V gene data show CDR1 as SGDLS and CDR2 as YYNGEE. The CDR3 runs to 15 residues. The junction had 7 bases not matched to a gene; V was cut back by 3 bases and J by 5 bases. The CDR3 sequence is CASSGQGAPGETQYF. CDR3 DNA: TGTGCCAGCAGCGGACAGGGGGCGCCGGGGGAGACCCAGTACTTC.

In regard to this clone: The identical CDR3 is also encoded by other nucleotide sequences in the sample. This chain uses TRBV11-2 with TRBJ1-2, with D perhaps TRBD1 (6 bases). V gave up 3 bases and J gave up 8 bases, with 16 bases separating them. The germline CDR1 and CDR2 sequences are SGHAT and FQNNGV. This CDR3 has 14 residues. As DNA, the CDR3 is TGTGCCAGCAGCTTGGGGGGCGGTGGGGCGGGCTACACCTTC. Translating it yields CASSLGGGGAGYTF. The full variable domain, in which reference TRBV11-2 and TRBJ1-2 provide the parts outside the CDR3, is EAGVAQSPRYKIIEKRQSVAFWCNPISGHATLYWYQQILGQGPKLLIQFQNNGVVDDSQLPKDRFSAERLKGVDSTLKIQPAKLEDSAVYLCASSLGGGGAGYTFGSGTRLTVV.

There are a few counts of this clone. The J gene is TRBJ1-2, the V gene TRBV2; the D is unclear. CDR1 SNHLY and CDR2 FYNNEI come from the germline V gene. V was pared by 6 bases and J by 4 bases, with 9 bases between. The CDR3 length is 12 residues. CDR3 DNA sequence: TGTGCCAGCAGGAGAGAGGGCTATGGCTACACCTTC. The encoded protein is CASRREGYGYTF.

This clone was counted a single time. The chain uses TRBV10-2 and TRBJ1-1; TRBD1 agrees at 8 bases. Germline V lookup: CDR1 WSHSY, CDR2 SAAADI. The ends lost 6 bases at V and 4 bases at J; junction bases unmatched: 7. The CDR3 runs to 14 residues. The CDR3 loop reads CASRLNRGGTEAFF. The CDR3 DNA follows: TGCGCCAGCAGACTCAACAGGGGGGGCACTGAAGCTTTCTTT.

The chain recombines TRBV12-5 with TRBJ1-5, with 7 nucleotides matching TRBD1. Trimming removed 2 bases from V and 9 bases from J; junction bases left unmatched: 19. Per germline, CDR1 LGHNT and CDR2 FRNRAP. The CDR3 is made up of 18 amino acids. The CDR3 loop reads CASGLTRDSLSPTGPQHF. CDR3 sequence (DNA): TGTGCTAGTGGTTTGACCAGGGACAGCCTCTCTCCCACGGGGCCCCAGCATTTT.

The chain uses TRBV9 and TRBJ2-3, with TRBD2 matching 7 bases. The CDR3 loop spans 15 amino acids. CDR1 and CDR2 (germline): SGDLS, YYNGEE. V was clipped by 0 bases and J by 1 base; unmatched bases: 2. CDR3 nucleotide sequence: TGTGCCAGCAGCGTAGGTCGGGGGGGCACAGATACGCAGTATTTT. It yields the protein CASSVGRGGTDTQYF.

The chain carries TRBV11-2 and TRBJ1-1; D is possibly TRBD1 (6 bases). Germline V lookup: CDR1 SGHAT, CDR2 FQNNGV. V gave up 5 bases and J gave up 0 bases, with 19 bases separating them. The CDR3 spans 17 residues. The CDR3 nucleotides read TGTGCCAGCAGCAAGGGGGTATGGGGACCAATGAACACTGAAGCTTTCTTT. Protein product: CASSKGVWGPMNTEAFF.

The CDR3 here is CASSLGQLYEQYF. In DNA, the CDR3 is TGTGCCAGCAGTTTAGGACAGCTCTACGAGCAGTACTTC. The rearrangement uses TRBV27 and TRBJ2-7; D is possibly TRBD1 (6 bases). Trimming removed 2 bases from V and 3 bases from J, with 8 bases in between. The V gene's germline CDR1 is MNHEY and CDR2 SMNVEV (reference sequence). The CDR3 totals 13 residues.

The CDR3, as DNA: TGTGCCAGCAGCTCTCATAAGAGGGGACAGGGGTTCTACGAGCAGTACTTC. Translation gives CASSSHKRGQGFYEQYF. This chain links TRBV7-9 with TRBJ2-7, with 10 bases that match TRBD1. Germline lookup yields CDR1 SEHNR and CDR2 FQNEAQ (reference sequence). V shed 4 bases, J shed 3 bases, and the junction held 12 bases outside the gene matches. The CDR3 has 17 residues.

V and J are TRBV30 and TRBJ2-1, with 14 bases fitting TRBD2. V was clipped by 2 bases and J by 0 bases; unmatched bases: 3. CDR3 length: 17 amino acids. The V gene's germline CDR1 is GTSNPN and CDR2 SVGIG (reference sequence). CDR3 bases: TGTGCCTGGAGTCAGGGGACTAGCGGGAGCTCCTACAATGAGCAGTTCTTC. This codes for CAWSQGTSGSSYNEQFF. The entire variable domain, with the rest obtained from reference TRBV30 and TRBJ2-1, is as follows: SQTIHQWPATLVQPVGSPLSLECTVEGTSNPNLYWYRQAAGRGLQLLFYSVGIGQISSEVPQNLSASRPQDRQFILSSKKLLLSDSGFYLCAWSQGTSGSSYNEQFFGPGTRLTVL.

Details on this clone: The sample holds other DNA sequences that translate to the same CDR3. The V gene is TRBV29-1, the J gene TRBJ1-2, with a possible D match to TRBD1 (5 bases). The germline CDR1 and CDR2 sequences are SQVTM and ANQGSEA. Trimming took 7 bases from V and 2 from J, leaving 11 bases between them. The CDR3 spans 12 residues. CDR3 protein: CSAGGENYGYTF. CDR3 in DNA: TGCAGCGCCGGGGGGGAGAACTATGGCTACACCTTC.

The V gene is TRBV19, the J gene TRBJ2-2, with D perhaps matching TRBD1 or TRBD2 (5 bases each). There are 14 residues in the CDR3. Germline V CDR1 and CDR2: LNHDA, SQIVND (reference sequence). Trimming cost V 7 bases and J 0 bases, with 9 bases left between them. CDR3 amino acids: CASTVGPNTGELFF. The CDR3 DNA sequence: TGTGCCAGTACCGTGGGACCGAACACCGGGGAGCTGTTTTTT.

The count of this clone is one. The chain combines TRBV19 with TRBJ2-3; 8 bases fit TRBD2. The CDR3 runs 15 residues. The junction had 6 bases not matched to a gene; V was cut back by 2 bases and J by 5 bases. From germline, CDR1 is LNHDA and CDR2 SQIVND (reference sequence). The CDR3 sequence: CASSIIGAGGDTQYF. The CDR3, as DNA: TGTGCCAGTAGTATAATAGGGGCGGGGGGAGATACGCAGTATTTT.

This rearrangement joins TRBV10-3 to TRBJ2-7; D gene unclear. This CDR3 has 13 amino acids. Germline CDR1 is ENHRY and CDR2 is SYGVKD. The V end was cut by 6 bases, the J end by 2 bases, with 11 bases between. Written as DNA, the CDR3 is TGTGCCATCAGCCGGACGGATACCTACGAGCAGTACTTC. Translated: CAISRTDTYEQYF.

The chain uses TRBV6-1 and TRBJ2-7, with 7 bases fitting TRBD2. The CDR3 covers 16 residues. CDR1 is MNHNS and CDR2 is SASEGT in the germline V gene. The J segment lost 4 bases and the V segment lost 0 bases, leaving 9 bases of the junction unmatched. For the CDR3, the DNA is TGTGCCAGCAGTGAAGCCGGGGGAGCGGGGACGTACGAGCAGTACTTC. It encodes CASSEAGGAGTYEQYF.

This clone is a singleton in its sample. The V call is TRBV5-5, the J call TRBJ1-4; TRBD1 is a possible D gene (6 bases). Between the trimmed V and J ends, which lost 1 base and 8 bases, there was a span of 15 bases. CDR3 length: 15 residues. Per germline, CDR1 SGHKS and CDR2 YYEKEE (reference sequence). CDR3: CASSLSLGGAEKLFF. The CDR3 DNA follows: TGTGCCAGCAGCTTGTCTCTGGGGGGGGCAGAAAAACTGTTTTTT.

A word on this clone: At one end the junction does not follow the germline gene, possibly because of a read error. CDR3 protein: CASSGEGQLQNF. The CDR3 coding sequence is TGTGCCAGCAGTGGAGAGGGACAGCTTCAAAATTTT. The rearrangement joins TRBV25-1 to TRBJ1-4, with 7 bases aligning to TRBD1. CDR1 is MGHDK and CDR2 is SYGVNS in the germline V gene. CDR3 length: 12 residues. The variable domain in full, completed from reference TRBV25-1 and TRBJ1-4, reads EADIYQTPRYLVIGTGKKITLECSQTMGHDKMYWYQQDPGMELHLIHYSYGVNSTEKGDLSSESTVSRIRTEHFPLTLESARPSHTSQYLCASSGEGQLQNFGSGTQLSVL.

Written as DNA, the CDR3 is TGTGCCAGCAGTTACGACGGGACAGGATCGGGTGGTCGTTATGGCTACACCTTC. It codes for CASSYDGTGSGGRYGYTF. V is TRBV6-2 or TRBV6-3 and J is TRBJ1-2; the match to TRBD1 covers 8 bases. The V and J ends lost 2 bases and 5 bases, in that order; junction bases with no gene match: 16. Germline assignment: CDR1 MNHEY and CDR2 SVGEGT. This CDR3 region has 18 residues.

The sample holds a few counts of this clone. This sequence joins TRBV27 and TRBJ2-7; D call uncertain. Trimming stripped 5 bases from V and 2 bases from J, with 10 bases between. Germline V gene data show CDR1 as MNHEY and CDR2 as SMNVEV (reference sequence). The CDR3 covers 13 residues. Written as DNA, the CDR3 is TGTGCCAGCAGTCTGTACCGTACCTACGAGCAGTACTTC. As protein: CASSLYRTYEQYF.

The chain carries TRBV5-1 and TRBJ2-5; 8 positions match TRBD1. In germline, CDR1 is SGHRS, CDR2 YFSETQ. Trimming took 1 base from V and 5 from J; bases not matched to a gene: 10. The CDR3 consists of 16 residues. The CDR3: CASSLWTGPPSETQYF. In DNA form, the CDR3 reads TGCGCCAGCAGCTTGTGGACAGGGCCTCCGTCCGAGACCCAGTACTTC.

The chain recombines TRBV6-5 with TRBJ1-5; the match to TRBD1 covers 11 bases. Trimming took 6 bases from V and 7 from J; bases not matched to a gene: 5. The CDR3 spans 14 residues. In germline, CDR1 is MNHEY, CDR2 SVGAGI. In DNA form, the CDR3 reads TGTGCCAGCAGCCGGGACAGGGGGACCCAGCCCCAGCATTTT. Translation: CASSRDRGTQPQHF.

V usage is TRBV5-1 and J usage is TRBJ2-6; D gene uncertain. The CDR3 extends over 15 amino acids. Trimming took 2 bases from V and 0 from J, leaving 6 bases between them. Looked up from germline, CDR1 is SGHRS and CDR2 is YFSETQ. The CDR3 protein is CASSLQNSGANVLTF. CDR3 in DNA: TGCGCCAGCAGCTTACAGAACTCTGGGGCCAACGTCCTGACTTTC.

V usage is TRBV28 and J usage is TRBJ1-2, with 7 positions matching TRBD1. V was pared by 6 bases and J by 5 bases, with 6 bases of the junction left unmatched. The CDR3 extends over 13 amino acids. Germline V gene sequence: CDR1 MDHEN, CDR2 SYDVKM. The CDR3 DNA reads TGTGCCAGCAGGTTAGACAGGGCTTATGGCTACACCTTC. Translated: CASRLDRAYGYTF.

The chain carries TRBV29-1 and TRBJ2-7; D is perhaps TRBD1 (6 bases). The CDR3 spans 12 residues. V was clipped by 4 bases and J by 2 bases, with 9 bases between them. In germline, CDR1 is SQVTM, CDR2 ANQGSEA. The CDR3 region is CSVGGGAYEQYF. The CDR3 bases are TGCAGCGTTGGTGGGGGCGCCTACGAGCAGTACTTC.

The CDR3 spells CASSQEGGGYTF. DNA for the CDR3: TGTGCCAGCAGCCAAGAAGGGGGCGGCTACACCTTC. The chain combines TRBV3-1 (or the pseudogene TRBV3-2) with TRBJ1-2; 7 nucleotides line up with TRBD1. The CDR3 runs 12 residues. Unmatched junction bases numbered 0, after V lost 0 bases and J lost 8 bases. Germline V gives CDR1 LGHDT, CDR2 YNNKEL (reference sequence).

The rearrangement uses TRBV2 and TRBJ1-2, with 7 positions matching TRBD1. Germline values: CDR1 SNHLY, CDR2 FYNNEI. V was clipped by 5 bases and J by 8 bases; unmatched bases: 14. CDR3 length: 15 residues. CDR3 residues: CASSPRDSDREGYTF. The CDR3 DNA reads TGTGCCAGCAGTCCTCGGGACAGCGACCGGGAAGGCTACACCTTC.